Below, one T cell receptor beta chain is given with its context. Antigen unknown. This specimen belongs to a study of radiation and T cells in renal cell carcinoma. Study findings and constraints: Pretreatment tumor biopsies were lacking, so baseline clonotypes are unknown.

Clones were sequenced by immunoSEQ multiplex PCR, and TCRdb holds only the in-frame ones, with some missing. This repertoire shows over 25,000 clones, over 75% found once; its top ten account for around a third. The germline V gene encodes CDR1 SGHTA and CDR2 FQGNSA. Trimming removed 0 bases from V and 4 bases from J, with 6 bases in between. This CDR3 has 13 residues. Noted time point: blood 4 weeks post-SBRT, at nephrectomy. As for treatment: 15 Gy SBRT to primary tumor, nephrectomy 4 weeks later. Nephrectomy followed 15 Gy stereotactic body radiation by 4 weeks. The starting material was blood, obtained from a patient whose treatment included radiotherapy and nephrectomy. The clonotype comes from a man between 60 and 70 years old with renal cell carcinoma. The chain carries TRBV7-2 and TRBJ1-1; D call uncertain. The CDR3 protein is CASSLARVTEAFF. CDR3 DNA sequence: TGTGCCAGCAGCTTAGCGAGGGTCACTGAAGCTTTCTTT.